What follows describes a single T cell receptor (beta chain). No antigen is known for it. Trimming took 5 bases from V and 5 from J; bases not matched to a gene: 9. Germline V gene data show CDR1 as SEHNR and CDR2 as FQNEAQ (reference sequence). CDR3 length: 15 amino acids. This record belongs to a study of graft-versus-host responses after intestinal transplantation. As for the study in general: Those transplanted obtained multivisceral, liver-intestinal, or isolated intestinal grafts. Anti-thymocyte globulin induction, then tacrolimus and steroids for about three years, went to all recipients.

Produced via immunoSEQ multiplex PCR; TCRdb's table is partial and in-frame only. The data show more than 95,000 clones, with roughly 87% seen just once and 0.9% held by the top ten. Study conclusions and caveats: Peak circulating GvH clone levels were associated with early post-transplant HvG declines. Allograft graft-versus-host to host-versus-graft clonal ratios ran high in patients with graft-donor T cell macrochimerism.

Sequencing used unstimulated CD4+ T cells sorted from spleen or lymph node cells, obtained before intestinal transplant. V gene TRBV7-9 combines with J gene TRBJ2-5, with 9 bases lining up with TRBD1. This clonotype originated in a human donor who received an intestinal transplant. In DNA, the CDR3 is TGTGCCAGCAGCACATATACAGGGGGCAGTGAGACCCAGTACTTC. This sequence encodes CASSTYTGGSETQYF. The full variable domain, its missing parts supplied by reference TRBV7-9 and TRBJ2-5, is DTGVSQNPRHKITKRGQNVTFRCDPISEHNRLYWYRQTLGQGPEFLTYFQNEAQLEKSRLLSDRFSAERPKGSFSTLEIQRTEQGDSAMYLCASSTYTGGSETQYFGPGTRLLVL.